The clone carrying this TCR beta chain was recorded a few times. The antigen is undetermined. This sample is part of a study of beta chain features in type 1 diabetes. Findings and caveats of the study: Within each of all four CD4+ subsets, Type 1 diabetes patients had TCRB CDR3s that were moderately but significantly shorter.

J gave up 0 bases and V 6 bases, and 6 bases lay outside the gene matches. The CDR3 totals 15 residues. Germline V lookup: CDR1 LNHDA, CDR2 SQIVND (reference sequence). Sequencing targeted expressed TCRB transcripts, as all isolated RNA had been reverse transcribed. TCRdb's table, derived via immunoSEQ multiplex PCR, lists solely in-frame clones and lacks some. There are hundreds of thousands of clones in the sample; over 10% occur only once, and around 0.022% lies in the top ten. This clonotype was obtained from a young man with type 1 diabetes. The V and J genes are TRBV19 and TRBJ2-7, with TRBD2 matching over 9 bases. Specimen: naive CD4+ T cells from blood. Written as DNA, the CDR3 is TGTGCCAGTAGGCACCTAGCGGGGCCCTCCTACGAGCAGTACTTC. Amino acids: CASRHLAGPSYEQYF.